This T cell receptor beta chain is drawn from a study of T cells in Graves' hyperthyroidism and ophthalmopathy. Study-level information: Peripheral blood was acquired at first diagnosis, ahead of any therapy whatsoever.

For ophthalmopathy patients, the Clinical Activity Score was at least 3 and the NOSPECS grade at least 4; duration was under 3 months. Uncontrolled infection, other autoimmune disease, pregnancy or lactation led to exclusion. The sample holds many counts of this clonotype. The TCR beta CDR3 regions underwent amplification using RNA transcripts as the source. Initially, a first-round RT-PCR of the TCR CDR3 employed the HTBI primer set. TCRdb ran MiXCR on the multiplex PCR reads and lists one entry per CDR3 protein. The sample lists 330,000 or so distinct CDR3 sequences; less than 20% were seen once. Germline V gene lookup returns CDR1 MNHEY and CDR2 SVGEGT. The CDR3 has 15 amino acids. J gave up 4 bases and V 9 bases, and 12 bases lay outside the gene matches.

The material sequenced was blood. The sequence was collected from a woman aged 40 to 50 with Graves' ophthalmopathy. The chain employs TRBV6-2 or TRBV6-3 and TRBJ2-7; 10 nucleotides align to TRBD2. CDR3 amino acids: CASAVAGGQLYEQYF. Written as DNA, the CDR3 is TGTGCCAGTGCTGTAGCGGGAGGTCAGCTATACGAGCAGTACTTC.